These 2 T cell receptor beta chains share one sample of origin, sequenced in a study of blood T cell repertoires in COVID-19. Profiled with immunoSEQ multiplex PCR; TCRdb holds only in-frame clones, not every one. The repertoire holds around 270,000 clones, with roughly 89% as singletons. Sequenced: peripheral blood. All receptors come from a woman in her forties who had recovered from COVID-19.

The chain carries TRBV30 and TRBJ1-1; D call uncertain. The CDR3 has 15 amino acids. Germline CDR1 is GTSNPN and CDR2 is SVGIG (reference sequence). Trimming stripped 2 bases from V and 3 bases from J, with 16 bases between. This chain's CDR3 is CAWSHLGRSYTEAFF. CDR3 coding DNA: TGTGCCTGGAGTCACCTGGGGAGGTCGTACACTGAAGCTTTCTTT.

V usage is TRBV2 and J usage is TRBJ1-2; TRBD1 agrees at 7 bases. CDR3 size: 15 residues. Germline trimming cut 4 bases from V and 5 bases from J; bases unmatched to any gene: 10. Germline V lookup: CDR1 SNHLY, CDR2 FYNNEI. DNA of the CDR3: TGTGCCAGCAGTGCACCGGGACAGAGTTCATATGGCTACACCTTC. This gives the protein CASSAPGQSSYGYTF.